These 17 T cell receptor beta chains were sequenced from one sample in a study of tumor-infiltrating lymphocytes in primary liver carcinoma. Total RNA amounting to roughly 450 ng was the source from which TCR beta cDNA was made with a constant-region primer. Three nested multiplex PCR rounds, a slightly modified ARM-PCR method, built the TCR beta libraries. In the first two PCR rounds, TRBV1-TRBV30 forward primers were paired with a C-beta reverse primer, and each round lasted nine to ten cycles. Each CDR3 protein is one row after TCRdb ran MiXCR on the multiplex PCR reads. The sample consists of 100,000 or so distinct CDR3 sequences, approximately 78% of them appearing once. From unsorted bulk tissue weighing roughly 18-30 mg, DNA and RNA were co-extracted. Sequenced: liver tumor tissue from sampling region 3. The sample's subset: tumor region T3, left-lateral pole. The origin of the receptors is a man in his forties with primary liver carcinoma and hepatitis B virus infection.

The sample holds many counts of this clonotype. This chain joins TRBV29-1 and TRBJ1-2, with D maybe TRBD1 (5 bases). V lost 4 bases and J lost 6, with 12 bases in between. The germline CDR1 and CDR2 sequences are SQVTM and ANQGSEA. The CDR3 consists of 12 residues. The CDR3 loop reads CSVVQGWNGYTF. The CDR3 nucleotides read TGCAGCGTTGTCCAGGGATGGAATGGCTACACCTTC.

Notes on this clonotype: One junction end disagrees with the germline gene, perhaps due to a read error. The chain couples TRBV11-1 to TRBJ2-3; no definite D call. There are 13 residues in the CDR3. The germline V gene encodes CDR1 SGHAT and CDR2 FQDESV (reference sequence). CDR3 in DNA: TGTGCCAGCAGCTATATTTGTACAGATATGCAGTATTTT. Protein sequence: CASSYICTDMQYF.

As regards this clonotype: Germline and junction disagree at one end, which may indicate a read error. The chain links TRBV4-1 to TRBJ1-5; D remains unclear. The CDR3 covers 16 residues. The germline gives CDR1 MGHRA, CDR2 YSYEKL. In DNA form, the CDR3 reads TGCGCCAGCAGCCCTGTTGAGAGGGTTGGCAATCAGCCCCAGCAGTTT. Amino acid sequence: CASSPVERVGNQPQQF.

The chain combines TRBV5-6 with TRBJ2-7; D not resolved. This CDR3 region has 16 residues. Germline CDR1 SGHDT, CDR2 YYEEEE. Trimming removed 6 bases from V and 0 bases from J, with 19 bases in between. CDR3 sequence: CASIRGRHGFSYEQYF. The CDR3 region has the DNA TGTGCCAGCATCCGAGGTCGACATGGTTTCTCCTACGAGCAGTACTTC.

Turning to this clonotype: The missing conserved phenylalanine or tryptophan at the end of this CDR3 makes a read error likely. J is TRBJ2-2 and V is TRBV12-3 or TRBV12-4; D might be TRBD2 (6 bases). The CDR3 is 16 amino acids. This CDR3 is CASSLAPAGVTGQLFY. The CDR3 nucleotides are TGTGCCAGCAGTTTAGCTCCAGCGGGTGTGACCGGGCAGCTGTTTTAT.

To note about this clonotype: A read error is possible here, since a much larger clone lies one base away. As DNA, the CDR3 is TGTGCCAGCAGTTCCCCCGTAGAGTCTGGGACAGATACGCAGTATTTT. Translating it yields CASSSPVESGTDTQYF. The genes are TRBV28 and TRBJ2-3; unclear D gene. Germline CDR1 MDHEN, CDR2 SYDVKM. The CDR3 has 16 residues. Trimming pared 4 bases from V and 3 bases from J, leaving 17 bases between.

This chain connects TRBV20-1 to TRBJ2-3; 7 nucleotides agree with TRBD1. Losses at the gene ends were 7 bases for V and 4 bases for J; bases not matched to a gene: 20. This CDR3 comprises 17 residues. CDR1 and CDR2 from the germline V gene are DFQATT and SNEGSKA (reference sequence). The DNA for the CDR3 is TGCAGTGTTAGTGCCTCCGGGGATAGGGGGCGCGCAGATACGCAGTATTTT. Translated, it gives CSVSASGDRGRADTQYF.

The chain employs TRBV11-2 and TRBJ2-7; 10 nucleotides agree with TRBD2. Germline V gene lookup returns CDR1 SGHAT and CDR2 FQNNGV. The CDR3 totals 20 residues. CDR3 DNA: TGTGCAAGCGGCTTGAGGGAGGGAAGGACTAGCGGACTCAGCTCCTACGAGCAGTACTTC. It translates to CASGLREGRTSGLSSYEQYF.

Notes on this clonotype: The junction differs from germline at one of its ends, possibly a read error. J is TRBJ2-5 and V is TRBV6-5; TRBD1 is a possible D gene (6 bases). The germline V gene has CDR1 MNHEY and CDR2 SVGAGI. This CDR3 contains 14 residues. CDR3 sequence reads: CASSFGQGQGTQYF. The CDR3, as DNA: TGTGCCAGCAGTTTCGGGCAGGGGCAAGGGACCCAGTACTTC.

This clonotype was seen many times. This chain links TRBV5-1 with TRBJ2-3; D is possibly TRBD2 (5 bases). With 2 bases removed from V and 3 bases from J, the gap between germline ends came to 22 bases. The CDR3 runs 18 residues. The germline CDR1 and CDR2 sequences are SGHRS and YFSETQ. The CDR3 DNA follows: TGCGCCAGCAGCTTTGGACTCCGACTGGAAACCCTAACAGATACGCAGTATTTT. Translated, it gives CASSFGLRLETLTDTQYF.

About this clonotype: The junction does not match germline at one end; this may be a read error. In DNA form, the CDR3 reads TGTGCCAGCAGCTCGAATGCGGAAGCCGGGTCTTTTTCCTACGAGCAATACTTC. Translation gives CASSSNAEAGSFSYEQYF. The chain uses TRBV3-1 and TRBJ2-7; D remains ambiguous. CDR3 length: 18 residues. The germline V gene encodes CDR1 LGHDT and CDR2 YNNKEL (reference sequence).

This chain connects TRBV28 to TRBJ1-5, with TRBD1 matching over 8 bases. The germline V gene encodes CDR1 MDHEN and CDR2 SYDVKM. The CDR3 runs to 14 residues. J gave up 11 bases and V 9 bases, and 15 bases lay outside the gene matches. The CDR3 is CASRSTGASRAQHF. CDR3 bases: TGTGCCAGTAGGTCGACAGGGGCTTCCCGGGCCCAGCATTTT. The full variable domain, in which reference TRBV28 and TRBJ1-5 provide the parts outside the CDR3, is DVKVTQSSRYLVKRTGEKVFLECVQDMDHENMFWYRQDPGLGLRLIYFSYDVKMKEKGDIPEGYSVSREKKERFSLILESASTNQTSMYLCASRSTGASRAQHFGDGTRLSIL.

This chain uses TRBV29-1 with TRBJ2-3, with D perhaps matching TRBD1 (5 bases). The DNA matches TRBJ1-5 better at its end, which makes the J call doubtful. Germline V gene lookup returns CDR1 SQVTM and CDR2 ANQGSEA. There are 16 residues in the CDR3. CDR3 in amino acids: CSVEGYLGGRQDTQHF. CDR3 DNA sequence: TGCAGCGTTGAGGGGTATCTGGGGGGGAGACAAGATACGCAGCATTTT.

To note about this clonotype: The CDR3 end shows no conserved phenylalanine or tryptophan, and so a read error is likely. This chain joins TRBV5-4 and TRBJ2-7; 8 nucleotides line up with TRBD1. Unmatched junction bases numbered 4, after V lost 2 bases and J lost 3 bases. Per germline, CDR1 SGHNT and CDR2 YYREEE (reference sequence). This CDR3 has 14 amino acids. CDR3 in amino acids: CASSLGQGDYEQYL. CDR3 sequence (DNA): TGTGCCAGCAGCTTAGGACAGGGTGACTACGAGCAGTACTTA.

This clonotype has a single count. This CDR3 fails to terminate in the conserved phenylalanine or tryptophan, so it likely reflects a read error. The chain joins TRBV29-1 to TRBJ2-3; no firm D call. The CDR3 extends over 11 amino acids. Trimming cost V 0 bases and J 10 bases, with 8 bases left between them. Per germline, CDR1 SQVTM and CDR2 ANQGSEA. In nucleotides, the CDR3 is TGCAGCGTTGAAGATGGGGTAGCGCAGTATACT. It translates to CSVEDGVAQYT.

As to this clonotype: The junction differs from germline at one of its ends, possibly a read error. The chain uses TRBV11-2 and TRBJ2-7; 11 nucleotides agree with TRBD2. Germline V CDR1 and CDR2: SGHAT, FQNNGV. The CDR3 loop spans 20 amino acids. Here the CDR3 reads CASSLREGRTSGLSSYERCF. The CDR3 DNA reads as TGTGCCAGCAGCTTGAGGGAGGGGAGGACTAGCGGGCTCAGTTCCTACGAGCGGTGCTTC. Combining the CDR3 with reference TRBV11-2 and TRBJ2-7 gives the whole variable domain EAGVAQSPRYKIIEKRQSVAFWCNPISGHATLYWYQQILGQGPKLLIQFQNNGVVDDSQLPKDRFSAERLKGVDSTLKIQPAKLEDSAVYLCASSLREGRTSGLSSYERCFGPGTRLTVT.

Turning to this clonotype: At one end, the junction sequence differs from germline, possibly due to a read error. This chain links TRBV29-1 with TRBJ2-2; maybe TRBD2 (5 bases). Germline CDR1 and CDR2: SQVTM and ANQGSEA. The CDR3 length is 14 residues. DNA for the CDR3: TGCAGCGTCCTCGGCCCTGGACCCACCGGGAAGCTGTTTTTT. Its protein is CSVLGPGPTGKLFF.